This TCR beta chain was documented in a study of blood T cell repertoires in COVID-19. For the study at large: From the United States, Italy and Spain came samples of acute and convalescent COVID-19. In each case, the material was cDNA or gDNA derived from T cells, B-cell-depleted T cells, or PBMCs.

Original processing notes: Estimated nucleated cell counts came from reference gene primer amplification. Libraries were prepared by immunoSEQ multiplex PCR; TCRdb keeps only in-frame clonotypes and omits some of them. The DNA was the basis for D and trimming; V, J and clone size are from that table. Of approximately 80,000 clones listed, 70% to 85% were seen once; the top ten hold roughly 5.6%. The CDR3 sequence is 15 residues long. Between the trimmed V and J ends, which lost 1 base and 5 bases, there was a span of 13 bases. The germline gives CDR1 SGHTS, CDR2 YDEGEE. This clone was recorded once. This sequence was found in a man aged 45-60 years with active or convalescent COVID-19. The sequencing input was peripheral blood. The V gene is TRBV5-8, the J gene TRBJ2-1; unclear D gene. The CDR3 region is CASSLWSGYNNEQFF. The CDR3, as DNA: TGTGCCAGCAGCTTGTGGAGTGGGTACAACAATGAGCAGTTCTTC.